One sample yielded the 32 T cell receptor beta chains listed below, sequenced in a study of tumor-infiltrating lymphocytes in primary liver carcinoma. Making TCR beta cDNA involved around 540 ng total RNA and a constant-region primer. Slightly modified ARM-PCR with three nested multiplex PCR rounds yielded TCR beta libraries. Investigators reported that the first two PCR rounds, at 10 cycles each, used TRBV1-TRBV30 forward primers with a C-beta reverse primer. Each CDR3 protein is one row after TCRdb ran MiXCR on the multiplex PCR reads. The table includes about 21,000 distinct CDR3 sequences, approximately 70% detected once. Co-extraction of both nucleic acids (RNA and DNA) used roughly 18-32 mg of unsorted bulk tissue. Sequences were obtained from liver tumor tissue from sampling region 1. Subset reported: tumor region T1, superior pole. The receptors originated from a middle-aged man with primary liver carcinoma and hepatitis B virus infection.

On this clonotype itself: This CDR3 fails to terminate in the conserved phenylalanine or tryptophan, so it likely reflects a read error. This chain links TRBV28 with TRBJ2-3; 7 bases are a match to TRBD2. CDR3 size: 14 residues. Germline CDR1 and CDR2: MDHEN and SYDVKM. The CDR3 DNA is TGTGCCAGCAGGGACATGACTAGCACAGATACACAGTATTAT. Its translation: CASRDMTSTDTQYY.

This chain links TRBV11-2 with TRBJ2-2; D is tentatively TRBD1 or TRBD2 (5 bases each). With 4 bases removed from V and 11 bases from J, the gap between germline ends came to 17 bases. The CDR3 loop spans 14 amino acids. Germline values: CDR1 SGHAT, CDR2 FQNNGV. The DNA of the CDR3 is TGTGCCAGCAGCTCAATGGGGGTCTCCGAAGAGCTGTTTTTT. Amino acid sequence: CASSSMGVSEELFF.

Notes on this clonotype: A read error may produce the germline difference seen at one junction end. The V gene is TRBV4-1, the J gene TRBJ2-1; no definite D call. The germline gives CDR1 MGHRA, CDR2 YSYEKL. This CDR3 has 15 amino acids. CDR3: CASSPLCNNNNDQFF. CDR3 sequence (DNA): TGCGCCAGCAGCCCGCTGTGTAACAACAACAATGACCAGTTCTTC.

About this clonotype itself: Its ends do not fully match the called genes, so a read error is possible. The V call is TRBV11-2, the J call TRBJ2-7; 8 bases map to TRBD1. Germline V gene sequence: CDR1 SGHAT, CDR2 FQNNGV. The CDR3 consists of 15 residues. The DNA for the CDR3 is TGTGCTAGCAGCTTGGCTCCGGGACAGGAGGCAGTGCAGTACTTC. Translated, it gives CASSLAPGQEAVQYF.

This clonotype was picked up many times. It may be a read error: a sequence one base away is much more abundant. The chain recombines TRBV6-5 with TRBJ1-2, with no clear D. Germline V lookup: CDR1 MNHEY, CDR2 SVGAGI. The CDR3 length is 11 residues. The CDR3 here is CASLGSEGYAF. For the CDR3, the DNA is TGTGCCAGCTTGGGTTCAGAAGGCTACGCCTTC.

A few counts support this clonotype. Its ends do not fully match the called genes, so a read error is possible. The rearrangement uses TRBV4-1 and TRBJ2-5; D ambiguous. Germline CDR1 reads MGHRA; CDR2 reads YSYEKL. This CDR3 contains 12 residues. CDR3 DNA: TGCGCCAGTAGCCGAGATTCCCCGACCCAGTACTTC. Its protein product is CASSRDSPTQYF.

To note about this clonotype: The junction departs from the called germline gene at one end, perhaps through a read error. This sequence joins TRBV11-2 and TRBJ2-1, with TRBD2 as a possible D gene (5 bases). The CDR3 covers 14 residues. Germline loops: CDR1 SGHAT, CDR2 FQNNGV. In DNA form, the CDR3 reads TGTGCCAGCAGCTTATACCGGCTAGCTATTGAGCATTTCTTC. Protein: CASSLYRLAIEHFF.

This clonotype has just a few counts. The V call is TRBV6-6, the J call TRBJ2-7; TRBD2 agrees at 8 bases. Germline values: CDR1 MNHNY, CDR2 SVGAGI (reference sequence). J lost 2 bases, V lost 9 bases, and 6 bases had no gene match. This CDR3 has 13 residues. The CDR3 reads CASRAGEAYEQYF. CDR3 DNA: TGTGCCAGTCGAGCGGGAGAGGCCTACGAGCAGTACTTC.

For this clonotype: As the CDR3 is not closed by the conserved phenylalanine or tryptophan, this likely results from a read error. The CDR3 DNA is TGTGCCAGCAGCTTGGGGGACTGGTCCAGTTTGAACACTGAAGCTTTCTCT. The encoded protein is CASSLGDWSSLNTEAFS. J is TRBJ1-1 and V is TRBV5-5, with a possible D match to TRBD1 (5 bases). The V end lost 0 bases, the J end lost 0 bases, and 15 bases lay between the germline ends. This CDR3 region has 17 residues. The V gene's germline CDR1 is SGHKS and CDR2 YYEKEE (reference sequence).

Points on this clonotype: The CDR3 carries no conserved terminal phenylalanine or tryptophan, so it likely arises from a read error. This sequence joins TRBV12-3 or TRBV12-4 and TRBJ1-5; D is unresolved. CDR3 size: 15 residues. Written as DNA, the CDR3 is TGTGCCAACAGTTTTGGGCAAGGAAGCAATGAGCCCCAGCATTAT. The encoded protein is CANSFGQGSNEPQHY.

A remark on this clonotype: A read error is possible here, since a much larger clone lies one base away. The J gene is TRBJ2-3, the V gene TRBV9; 7 bases agree with TRBD1. CDR3 size: 14 residues. Germline loops: CDR1 SGDLS, CDR2 YYNGEE. The CDR3 sequence is CASSVAPTGDTQNF. The CDR3 DNA is TGTGCCAGCAGCGTAGCTCCCACAGGGGATACGCAGAATTTT. Full variable domain (rest looked up from reference TRBV9 and TRBJ2-3): DSGVTQTPKHLITATGQRVTLRCSPRSGDLSVYWYQQSLDQGLQFLIQYYNGEERAKGNILERFSAQQFPDLHSELNLSSLELGDSALYFCASSVAPTGDTQNFGPGTRLTVL.

Comment on this clonotype: As the CDR3 is not closed by the conserved phenylalanine or tryptophan, this likely results from a read error. The V gene is TRBV11-2, the J gene TRBJ2-5; 8 bases are a match to TRBD1. CDR3 length equals 16 residues. Germline V lookup: CDR1 SGHAT, CDR2 FQNNGV. Trimming took 6 bases from V and 5 from J; bases not matched to a gene: 14. Written as DNA, the CDR3 is TGTGCCAGCAGTTTAACAGCAGGGGGCTCTGGGGAGACCCAGTACGTC. This encodes CASSLTAGGSGETQYV.

This clonotype was seen a single time. Relative to the germline gene, one junction end is altered; a read error may explain this. V usage is TRBV11-2 and J usage is TRBJ2-5; weak D call: TRBD1 (6 bases). CDR3 size: 13 residues. Germline V gene lookup returns CDR1 SGHAT and CDR2 FQNNGV. CDR3 sequence (DNA): TGTGTCAGCCGCCAGACAGGTCAAGAGACCCAGTACTTC. Protein sequence: CVSRQTGQETQYF.

At least ten counts were recorded for this clonotype. No conserved phenylalanine or tryptophan ends this CDR3, so it is likely a read error. This rearrangement joins TRBV5-6 to TRBJ2-5; D may correspond to TRBD1 or TRBD2 (6 bases each). The CDR3 has 13 residues. Trimming removed 2 bases at V and 4 bases at J, with 9 bases between. CDR1 is SGHDT and CDR2 is YYEEEE in the germline V gene. CDR3 protein: CASSLGGIETQYS. The DNA of the CDR3 is TGTGCCAGCAGCTTAGGGGGGATAGAGACCCAGTACTCC.

As to this clonotype: A read error is likely, as this CDR3 ends without the conserved phenylalanine or tryptophan. The CDR3 DNA is TGCAGCGTTGGTACAGTTGAAGCTTTCTTA. This codes for CSVGTVEAFL. The chain combines TRBV29-1 with TRBJ1-1; D call uncertain. Germline V lookup: CDR1 SQVTM, CDR2 ANQGSEA. This CDR3 contains 10 residues. Trimming stripped 4 bases from V and 7 bases from J, with 7 bases between.

This clonotype has a handful of counts. This sequence may be a read error, since a much larger clone differs from it by one base. The missing conserved phenylalanine or tryptophan at the end of this CDR3 makes a read error likely. This chain connects TRBV7-9 to TRBJ1-5, with D unclear. The CDR3 runs 13 residues. The germline V gene encodes CDR1 SEHNR and CDR2 FQNEAQ (reference sequence). V lost 3 bases and J 4 bases, leaving 7 bases between the germline ends. The CDR3 protein is CASSFGPNQPQHL. The CDR3 DNA reads TGTGCCAGCAGCTTCGGGCCTAATCAGCCCCAGCATTTG.

The gene calls are TRBV11-2 and TRBJ1-1; D is unclear. The CDR3 length is 17 residues. Per germline, CDR1 SGHAT and CDR2 FQNNGV. V lost 2 bases, J lost 11 bases, and 27 bases lay in between. The CDR3: CASSLMGTEKLLRDAFF. DNA for the CDR3: TGTGCCAGCAGCTTAATGGGTACAGAGAAGTTACTCCGTGATGCTTTCTTT.

There are many counts of this clonotype. A junction boundary mismatches the germline segment, possibly from a read error. The chain employs TRBV20-1 and TRBJ2-1; 11 nucleotides line up with TRBD1. Germline V gene lookup returns CDR1 DFQATT and CDR2 SNEGSKA (reference sequence). This CDR3 is 12 amino acids long. The CDR3 loop reads CSARKGQGAWNF. CDR3 nucleotide sequence: TGCAGTGCTAGGAAAGGACAGGGGGCGTGGAACTTC.

Regarding this clonotype: This CDR3 is missing its conserved last phenylalanine or tryptophan, likely due to a read error. The CDR3 region has the DNA TGTGCCGTCACCAAACCATCGGGACTAGCGGGAGGGTTCTCCTACGAGCAGTACTTA. Translated: CAVTKPSGLAGGFSYEQYL. V gene TRBV10-3 combines with J gene TRBJ2-7; TRBD2 aligns across 16 bases. The CDR3 has 19 residues. The V gene's germline CDR1 is ENHRY and CDR2 SYGVKD. V lost 11 bases to trimming and J lost 0 bases; unmatched junction nucleotides: 16.

Of note for this clonotype: A junction boundary mismatches the germline segment, possibly from a read error. The genes are TRBV11-2 and TRBJ2-7, with D tentatively TRBD2 (5 bases). Germline V lookup: CDR1 SGHAT, CDR2 FQNNGV. The CDR3 is 15 residues long. The DNA for the CDR3 is TGTGCAAGCAGCGTAGAGTCCGGGATCTCTGGCGAGCAGTATTTC. This encodes CASSVESGISGEQYF.

On this clonotype itself: The CDR3 carries no conserved terminal phenylalanine or tryptophan, so it likely arises from a read error. The DNA is omitted, as the CDR3 cannot be located on it reliably, and the CDR3 follows TCRdb's listing. V is TRBV14 and J is TRBJ2-3. The CDR3 spans 13 residues, counting both ends. The V gene's germline CDR1 is SGHDN and CDR2 FVKESK. The CDR3 here is CASSQDVADTRYI.

The chain combines TRBV4-1 with TRBJ1-6, with 9 nucleotides matching TRBD1. V lost 6 bases, J lost 8 bases, and 11 bases stayed unmatched. The CDR3 runs 16 residues. Per germline, CDR1 MGHRA and CDR2 YSYEKL. CDR3 in DNA: TGCGCCAGCAGACACCAGTTACAGGGGGCGGATTCACCCCTCCACTTT. This translates into CASRHQLQGADSPLHF.

On this clonotype itself: The junction shows a germline mismatch at one end, possibly a read error. The gene calls are TRBV7-8 and TRBJ2-3; D is possibly TRBD1 (5 bases). Germline values: CDR1 SGHVS, CDR2 FQNEAQ. This CDR3 comprises 13 residues. The CDR3: CARWGVDEDMQYF. CDR3 coding DNA: TGTGCCCGCTGGGGCGTGGACGAGGATATGCAGTATTTT.

As for this clonotype: A much larger clone is a single base away; this may be a read error. The V call is TRBV20-1, the J call TRBJ2-2, with D uncertain. CDR1 and CDR2 (germline): DFQATT, SNEGSKA (reference sequence). The CDR3 loop spans 11 amino acids. CDR3 sequence: CSVRDERELFF. Written as DNA, the CDR3 is TGCAGTGTTAGAGATGAAAGGGAGCTGTTTTTT.

This clonotype was detected only a few times. Germline and junction disagree at one end, which may indicate a read error. V usage is TRBV4-1 and J usage is TRBJ1-3; D remains unclear. Germline V gives CDR1 MGHRA, CDR2 YSYEKL. The CDR3 length is 16 residues. The CDR3 nucleotides are TGCGCAAGCAGGCAGAGTAACGGATTGTATGGAAACACCATATATTTT. This codes for CASRQSNGLYGNTIYF.

A remark on this clonotype: Germline and junction disagree at one end, which may indicate a read error. The genes are TRBV11-2 and TRBJ1-5; TRBD1 agrees at 7 bases. The CDR3 is made up of 14 amino acids. In germline, CDR1 is SGHAT, CDR2 FQNNGV. The CDR3 region has the DNA TGTGCCAGCAACTTAAGGGGGCTAGGTCAGCCCCAGCACTTT. Protein: CASNLRGLGQPQHF.

To note about this clonotype: One end of the junction varies from germline; a read error may be responsible. The J gene is TRBJ2-3, the V gene TRBV28; no clear D. The CDR3 covers 17 residues. Germline CDR1 is MDHEN and CDR2 is SYDVKM. The CDR3 is CTSSIPRATSISETQYF. The CDR3 bases are TGTACCAGCAGTATCCCCCGGGCTACAAGTATCTCAGAAACGCAGTATTTT.

In regard to this clonotype: The junction departs from germline at one end; a sequencing error may be responsible. The gene calls are TRBV6-5 and TRBJ2-3; no reliable D call. Germline V gene sequence: CDR1 MNHEY, CDR2 SVGAGI. The CDR3 is 15 residues long. This CDR3 is CASSRLGWSTDTRYF. In nucleotides, the CDR3 is TGTGCCAGCAGTAGACTGGGGTGGAGCACAGATACGCGGTATTTT.

Notes on this clonotype: One junction end disagrees with the germline gene, perhaps due to a read error. CDR3 in DNA: TGTGCTAGCGGTGGGACGGCCGATGGGGCTAACGTCCTAACTTTC. It is translated as CASGGTADGANVLTF. The chain recombines TRBV6-1 with TRBJ2-6; TRBD2 might be the D (6 bases). Germline CDR1 and CDR2: MNHNS and SASEGT. The CDR3 runs to 15 residues.

As concerns this clonotype: One end of the junction fails to match germline, which may point to a read error. The CDR3 spells CANSSYGTSSYNEQFF. The CDR3 nucleotides are TGTGCCAACAGTAGCTACGGGACTAGCTCCTACAATGAACAGTTTTTC. The gene calls are TRBV6-5 and TRBJ2-1, with 9 bases matching TRBD2. Germline CDR1 reads MNHEY; CDR2 reads SVGAGI. The CDR3 covers 16 residues.

Comment on this clonotype: An end of the junction does not agree with germline; a read error may underlie this. The chain carries TRBV7-8 and TRBJ2-3; no definite D call. Germline loops: CDR1 SGHVS, CDR2 FQNEAQ. There are 13 residues in the CDR3. Written as DNA, the CDR3 is TGCGCCAGCTGGGGTGTGGACGATGATACGCAGTATTTT. Translated, it gives CASWGVDDDTQYF.

With regard to this clonotype: A read error may account for a junction end that differs from germline. V usage is TRBV5-5 and J usage is TRBJ2-1, with no clear D. Germline-derived CDR1 and CDR2 are SGHKS and YYEKEE (reference sequence). The CDR3 sequence is 15 residues long. Written as DNA, the CDR3 is TGTGCCAACAGCTTGGCTCCCGGACGGTACGATGAGCAGTTCTTC. Translating it yields CANSLAPGRYDEQFF. The whole variable domain, remainder taken from reference TRBV5-5 and TRBJ2-1, is DAGVTQSPTHLIKTRGQQVTLRCSPISGHKSVSWYQQVLGQGPQFIFQYYEKEERGRGNFPDRFSARQFPNYSSELNVNALLLGDSALYLCANSLAPGRYDEQFFGPGTRLTVL.